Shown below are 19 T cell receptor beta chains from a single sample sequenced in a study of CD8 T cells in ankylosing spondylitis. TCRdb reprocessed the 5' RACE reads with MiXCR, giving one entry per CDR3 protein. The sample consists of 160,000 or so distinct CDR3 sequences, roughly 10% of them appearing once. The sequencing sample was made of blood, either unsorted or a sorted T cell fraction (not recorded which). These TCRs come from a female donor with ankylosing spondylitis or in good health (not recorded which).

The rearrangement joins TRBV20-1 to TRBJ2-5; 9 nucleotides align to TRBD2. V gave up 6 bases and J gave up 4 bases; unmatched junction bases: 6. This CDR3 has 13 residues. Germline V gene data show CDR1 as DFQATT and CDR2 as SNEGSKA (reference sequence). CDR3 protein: CSASEGLAETQYF. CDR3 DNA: TGCAGTGCGTCGGAGGGACTAGCAGAGACCCAGTACTTC.

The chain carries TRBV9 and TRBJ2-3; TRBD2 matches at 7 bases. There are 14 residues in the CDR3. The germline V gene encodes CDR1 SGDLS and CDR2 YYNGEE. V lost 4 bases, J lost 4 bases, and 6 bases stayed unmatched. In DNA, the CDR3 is TGTGCCAGCAGCTCCGCGGGGGTCCCAGATACGCAGTATTTT. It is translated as CASSSAGVPDTQYF. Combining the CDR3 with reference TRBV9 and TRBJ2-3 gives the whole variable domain DSGVTQTPKHLITATGQRVTLRCSPRSGDLSVYWYQQSLDQGLQFLIQYYNGEERAKGNILERFSAQQFPDLHSELNLSSLELGDSALYFCASSSAGVPDTQYFGPGTRLTVL.

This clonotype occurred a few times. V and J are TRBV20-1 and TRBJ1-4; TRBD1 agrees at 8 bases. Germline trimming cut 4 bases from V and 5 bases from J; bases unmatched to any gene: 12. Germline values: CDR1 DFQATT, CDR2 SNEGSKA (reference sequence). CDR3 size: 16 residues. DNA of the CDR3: TGCAGTGCTACGGACAGGGTAATTTGGGCAAATGAAAAACTGTTTTTT. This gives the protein CSATDRVIWANEKLFF.

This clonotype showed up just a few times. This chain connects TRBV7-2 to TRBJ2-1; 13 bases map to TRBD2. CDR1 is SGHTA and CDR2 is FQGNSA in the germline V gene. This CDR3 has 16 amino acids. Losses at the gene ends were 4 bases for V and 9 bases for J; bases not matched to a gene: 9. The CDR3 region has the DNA TGTGCCAGCAGCTCCTTACTAGCGGGAGGGCCCAGTGAGCAGTTCTTC. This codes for CASSSLLAGGPSEQFF.

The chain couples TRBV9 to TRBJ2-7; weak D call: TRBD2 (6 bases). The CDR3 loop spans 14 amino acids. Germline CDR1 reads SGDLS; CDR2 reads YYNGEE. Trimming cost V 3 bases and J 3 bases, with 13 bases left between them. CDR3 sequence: CASSASGTDYEQYF. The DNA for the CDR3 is TGTGCCAGCAGCGCCTCCGGGACTGACTACGAGCAGTACTTC.

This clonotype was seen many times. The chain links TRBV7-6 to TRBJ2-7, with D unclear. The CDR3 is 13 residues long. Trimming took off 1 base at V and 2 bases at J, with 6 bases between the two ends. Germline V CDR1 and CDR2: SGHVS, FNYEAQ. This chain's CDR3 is CASSLEITYEQYF. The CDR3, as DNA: TGTGCCAGCAGCTTAGAGATAACCTACGAGCAGTACTTC.

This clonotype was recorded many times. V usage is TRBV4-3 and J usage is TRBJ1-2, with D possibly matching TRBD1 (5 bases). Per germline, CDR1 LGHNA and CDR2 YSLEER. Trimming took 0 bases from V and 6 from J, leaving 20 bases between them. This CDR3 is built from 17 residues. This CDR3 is CASSQDRMTDPGNGYTF. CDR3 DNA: TGCGCCAGCAGCCAAGATCGGATGACAGACCCTGGAAATGGCTACACCTTC.

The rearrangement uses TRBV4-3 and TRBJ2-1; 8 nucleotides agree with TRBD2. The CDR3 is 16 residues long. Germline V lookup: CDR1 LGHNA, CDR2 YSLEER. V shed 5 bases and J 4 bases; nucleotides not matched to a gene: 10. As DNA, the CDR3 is TGCGCCAGCAGCACGGGGGGGCGGGGGTCTTACAATGAGCAGTTCTTC. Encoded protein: CASSTGGRGSYNEQFF.

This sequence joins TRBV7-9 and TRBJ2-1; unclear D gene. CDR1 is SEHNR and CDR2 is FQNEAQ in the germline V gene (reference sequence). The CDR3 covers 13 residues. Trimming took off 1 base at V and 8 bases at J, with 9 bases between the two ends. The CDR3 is CASSLGVSDEQFF. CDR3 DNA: TGTGCCAGCAGCTTAGGCGTCAGCGATGAGCAGTTCTTC.

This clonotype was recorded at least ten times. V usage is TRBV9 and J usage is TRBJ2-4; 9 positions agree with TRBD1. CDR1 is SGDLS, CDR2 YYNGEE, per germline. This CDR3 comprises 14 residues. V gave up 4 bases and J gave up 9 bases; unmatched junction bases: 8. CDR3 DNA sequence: TGTGCCAGCAGCACCGGACAGGGGCGTGCCATTCAGTACTTC. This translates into CASSTGQGRAIQYF.

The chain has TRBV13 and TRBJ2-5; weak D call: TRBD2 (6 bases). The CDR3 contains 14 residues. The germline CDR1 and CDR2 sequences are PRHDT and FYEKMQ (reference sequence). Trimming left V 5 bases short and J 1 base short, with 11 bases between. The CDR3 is CASSPRDSQETQYF. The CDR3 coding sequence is TGTGCCAGCAGCCCTCGGGACTCCCAAGAGACCCAGTACTTC.

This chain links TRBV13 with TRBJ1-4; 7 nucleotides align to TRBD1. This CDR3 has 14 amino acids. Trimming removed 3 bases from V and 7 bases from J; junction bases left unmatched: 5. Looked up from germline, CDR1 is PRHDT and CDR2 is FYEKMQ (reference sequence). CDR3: CASSFGTDGEKLFF. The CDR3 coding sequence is TGTGCCAGCAGCTTCGGGACAGACGGTGAAAAACTGTTTTTT.

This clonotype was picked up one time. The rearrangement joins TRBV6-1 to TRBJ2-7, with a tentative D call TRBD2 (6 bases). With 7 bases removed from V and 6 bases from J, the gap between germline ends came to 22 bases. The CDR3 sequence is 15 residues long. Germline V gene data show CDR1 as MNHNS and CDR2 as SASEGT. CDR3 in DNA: TGTGCCAGCATAGGGGCTGTGACGGGGGTACCCGAGCAGTACTTC. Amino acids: CASIGAVTGVPEQYF.

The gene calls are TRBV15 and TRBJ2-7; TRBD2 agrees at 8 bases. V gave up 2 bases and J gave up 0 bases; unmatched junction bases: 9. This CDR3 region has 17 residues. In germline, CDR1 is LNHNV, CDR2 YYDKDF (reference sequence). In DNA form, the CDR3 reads TGTGCCACCAGCAGATCTACGGGACTAGATTCCTCCTACGAGCAGTACTTC. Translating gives CATSRSTGLDSSYEQYF.

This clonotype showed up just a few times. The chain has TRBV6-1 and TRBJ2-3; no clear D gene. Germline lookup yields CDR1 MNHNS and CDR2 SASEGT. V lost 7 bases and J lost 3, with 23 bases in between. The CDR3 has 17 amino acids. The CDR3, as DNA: TGTGCCAGCACCCCCTTCATTCCCCACCAGGTTACAGATACGCAGTATTTT. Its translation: CASTPFIPHQVTDTQYF.

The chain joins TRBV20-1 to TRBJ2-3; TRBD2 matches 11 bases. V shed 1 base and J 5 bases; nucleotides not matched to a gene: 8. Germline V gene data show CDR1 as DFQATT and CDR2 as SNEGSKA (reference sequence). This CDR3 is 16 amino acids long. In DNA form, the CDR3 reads TGCAGTGCTAGAGGAACTAGCGGGAGATGGGGAGATACGCAGTATTTT. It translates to CSARGTSGRWGDTQYF.

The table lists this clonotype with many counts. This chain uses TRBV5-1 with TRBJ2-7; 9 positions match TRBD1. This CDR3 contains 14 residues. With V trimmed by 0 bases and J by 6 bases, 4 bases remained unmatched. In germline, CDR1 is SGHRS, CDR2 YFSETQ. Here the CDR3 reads CASSLGTGDGEQYF. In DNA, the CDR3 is TGCGCCAGCAGCTTGGGGACAGGGGATGGCGAGCAGTACTTC.

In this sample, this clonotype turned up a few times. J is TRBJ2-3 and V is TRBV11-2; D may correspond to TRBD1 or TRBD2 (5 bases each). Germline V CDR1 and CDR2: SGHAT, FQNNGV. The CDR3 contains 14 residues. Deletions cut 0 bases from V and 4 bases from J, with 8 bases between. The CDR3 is CASSLDSGPDTQYF. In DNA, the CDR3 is TGTGCCAGCAGCTTAGATTCGGGACCAGATACGCAGTATTTT.

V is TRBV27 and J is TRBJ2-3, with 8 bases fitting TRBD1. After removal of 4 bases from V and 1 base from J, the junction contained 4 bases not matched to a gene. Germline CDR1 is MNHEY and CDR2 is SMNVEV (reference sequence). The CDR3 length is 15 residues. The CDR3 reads CASSSWTGRTDTQYF. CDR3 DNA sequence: TGTGCCAGCAGTTCATGGACAGGGCGCACAGATACGCAGTATTTT.